These 32 T cell receptor beta chains share one sample of origin, sequenced in a study of T cells in localized non-small cell lung cancer. Only in-frame clones appear in the TCRdb table, and some are missing; sequencing was by immunoSEQ multiplex PCR. The sample contains tens of thousands of clones, around 81% of which appear only once. The input for sequencing was PBMCs, taken before any cancer treatment. The receptors here all came from a man aged 35 to 69 with stage II squamous cell lung carcinoma.

J is TRBJ2-3 and V is TRBV11-2; maybe TRBD2 (6 bases). The CDR3 covers 16 residues. Germline loops: CDR1 SGHAT, CDR2 FQNNGV. V lost 1 base, J lost 0 bases, and 11 bases lay in between. CDR3 region: CASSLVGGVSTDTQYF. In DNA, the CDR3 is TGTGCCAGCAGCTTAGTAGGCGGGGTCAGCACAGATACGCAGTATTTT.

This chain uses TRBV18 with TRBJ2-1; D is unclear. CDR1 and CDR2 from the germline V gene are KGHSH and LQKENI. The CDR3 extends over 14 amino acids. The ends were cut back, 4 bases at V and 4 bases at J, with 11 bases in the middle. The CDR3 region is CASSLEGAYNEQFF. The CDR3 DNA follows: TGTGCCAGCTCACTCGAAGGTGCGTACAATGAGCAGTTCTTC.

This chain links TRBV15 with TRBJ2-7, with 7 bases aligning to TRBD2. The V segment lost 3 bases and the J segment 0 bases; nucleotides outside the gene matches: 5. CDR1 and CDR2 (germline): LNHNV, YYDKDF (reference sequence). The CDR3 covers 15 residues. The CDR3 here is CATSRGGLSSYEQYF. DNA for the CDR3: TGTGCCACCAGCAGGGGAGGGCTAAGCTCCTACGAGCAGTACTTC.

The chain joins TRBV7-8 to TRBJ1-1; no clear D. The CDR3 extends over 13 amino acids. Germline V gene lookup returns CDR1 SGHVS and CDR2 FQNEAQ. Trimming removed 5 bases at V and 11 bases at J, with 18 bases between. The CDR3 DNA sequence: TGTGCCAGCAGCCCCCGGACCGCCCGACGTGCTTTCTTT. This sequence encodes CASSPRTARRAFF.

The chain uses TRBV7-2 and TRBJ1-2; 7 positions match TRBD1. The trim removed 3 bases at V and 1 base at J, leaving 5 bases unmatched. The CDR3 has 15 amino acids. Germline assignment: CDR1 SGHTA and CDR2 FQGNSA. DNA for the CDR3: TGTGCCAGCAGCTTGTCAGGGGGGGTTAACTATGGCTACACCTTC. As protein: CASSLSGGVNYGYTF. Full variable domain (remainder filled in from reference TRBV7-2 and TRBJ1-2): GAGVSQSPSNKVTEKGKDVELRCDPISGHTALYWYRQSLGQGLEFLIYFQGNSAPDKSGLPSDRFSAERTGGSVSTLTIQRTQQEDSAVYLCASSLSGGVNYGYTFGSGTRLTVV.

This clone was observed a single time. V and J are TRBV7-9 and TRBJ2-3; TRBD1 is a possible D gene (6 bases). The CDR3 loop spans 16 amino acids. CDR1 and CDR2 (germline): SEHNR, FQNEAQ (reference sequence). Trimming removed 6 bases at V and 0 bases at J, with 16 bases between. The CDR3 reads CASRPTGTSSTDTQYF. For the CDR3, the DNA is TGTGCCAGCAGACCTACCGGGACATCTAGCACAGATACGCAGTATTTT.

V usage is TRBV6-5 and J usage is TRBJ2-2; D is uncertain. Trimming removed 10 bases from V and 5 bases from J, with 14 bases in between. The germline V gene encodes CDR1 MNHEY and CDR2 SVGAGI. The CDR3 is made up of 13 amino acids. In nucleotides, the CDR3 is TGTGCCACCCGGGCCAGTAGGACCGGGGAGCTGTTTTTT. Its translation: CATRASRTGELFF.

The chain has TRBV5-1 and TRBJ2-5; TRBD2 matches 10 bases. V shed 0 bases and J 3 bases; nucleotides not matched to a gene: 2. This CDR3 is 15 amino acids long. Germline loops: CDR1 SGHRS, CDR2 YFSETQ. The CDR3 DNA reads as TGCGCCAGCAGCTTGGACGGGACTAGCGAAGAGACCCAGTACTTC. Amino acid sequence: CASSLDGTSEETQYF.

This chain uses TRBV28 with TRBJ1-1; tentative D call: TRBD1 (5 bases). CDR1 and CDR2 from the germline V gene are MDHEN and SYDVKM. The CDR3 is made up of 15 amino acids. V lost 5 bases, J lost 6 bases, and 19 bases lay in between. For the CDR3, the DNA is TGTGCCAGCAGTCCTAGGGACCCGGGGAGCGCTGAAGCTTTCTTT. Translated: CASSPRDPGSAEAFF.

The V call is TRBV27, the J call TRBJ2-7; 12 positions agree with TRBD2. Germline CDR1 MNHEY, CDR2 SMNVEV (reference sequence). The CDR3 consists of 15 residues. V gave up 3 bases and J gave up 2 bases; unmatched junction bases: 2. CDR3 residues: CASSLTSGSTYEQYF. The DNA for the CDR3 is TGTGCCAGCAGTTTGACTAGCGGGAGTACCTACGAGCAGTACTTC.

For this clone: Other DNA sequences within the sample encode an identical CDR3. J is TRBJ1-1 and V is TRBV2, with unresolved D. In germline, CDR1 is SNHLY, CDR2 FYNNEI. V lost 2 bases and J 1 base, leaving 5 bases between the germline ends. The CDR3 sequence is 13 residues long. The CDR3 loop is CASSELENTEAFF. CDR3 bases: TGTGCCAGCAGTGAATTGGAGAACACTGAAGCTTTCTTT.

The gene calls are TRBV4-2 and TRBJ2-6; D gene uncertain. V lost 0 bases, J lost 0 bases, and 18 bases lay in between. Germline V gene lookup returns CDR1 LGHNA and CDR2 YNFKEQ. CDR3 length: 20 residues. The CDR3 loop is CASSQEPRPVFASGANVLTF. CDR3 DNA: TGTGCCAGCAGCCAAGAACCCCGACCGGTGTTTGCCTCTGGGGCCAACGTCCTGACTTTC.

V usage is TRBV7-9 and J usage is TRBJ1-2; D is possibly TRBD1 (5 bases). The V gene's germline CDR1 is SEHNR and CDR2 FQNEAQ (reference sequence). The V gene lost 5 bases and the J gene lost 3 bases, with 10 bases spanning the gap. The CDR3 is 13 residues long. For the CDR3, the DNA is TGTGCCAGCAGCCAGGCGGGGCACTATGGCTACACCTTC. This sequence encodes CASSQAGHYGYTF. Drawing the rest from reference TRBV7-9 and TRBJ1-2, the complete variable domain is DTGVSQNPRHKITKRGQNVTFRCDPISEHNRLYWYRQTLGQGPEFLTYFQNEAQLEKSRLLSDRFSAERPKGSFSTLEIQRTEQGDSAMYLCASSQAGHYGYTFGSGTRLTVV.

V gene TRBV19 combines with J gene TRBJ1-2, with 7 bases that match TRBD1. This CDR3 region has 15 residues. Losses at the gene ends were 3 bases for V and 4 bases for J; bases not matched to a gene: 8. Germline values: CDR1 LNHDA, CDR2 SQIVND (reference sequence). The CDR3 here is CASSMYGQVLYGYTF. CDR3 bases: TGTGCCAGTAGTATGTACGGACAGGTACTCTATGGCTACACCTTC.

The chain combines TRBV5-4 with TRBJ1-2; D gene ambiguous. The CDR3 totals 12 residues. Per germline, CDR1 SGHNT and CDR2 YYREEE (reference sequence). V lost 3 bases, J lost 6 bases, and 9 bases lay in between. CDR3 DNA: TGTGCCAGCAGCTCTCGAGGTGATGGCTACACCTTC. Protein sequence: CASSSRGDGYTF.

The chain carries TRBV28 and TRBJ1-1; no definite D call. This CDR3 spans 14 amino acids. V dropped 4 bases and J dropped 3 bases, with 12 bases sitting between them. The germline gives CDR1 MDHEN, CDR2 SYDVKM. CDR3 DNA sequence: TGTGCCAGCAGTTCCGGCCAATGGGACACTGAAGCTTTCTTT. It yields the protein CASSSGQWDTEAFF.

Remarks on this clone: Since a much larger clone is just one base distant, this may be a read error. This chain uses TRBV30 with TRBJ2-5; D not certain. This CDR3 is 11 amino acids long. Between the trimmed V and J ends, which lost 1 base and 6 bases, there was a span of 6 bases. Germline CDR1 GTSNPN, CDR2 SVGIG (reference sequence). CDR3 DNA sequence: TGTGCCTGGAGTGCACTGAAGACCCAGTACTTC. Protein sequence: CAWSALKTQYF.

J is TRBJ1-5 and V is TRBV6-6; D is unresolved. V lost 6 bases and J lost 4, with 16 bases in between. From germline, CDR1 is MNHNY and CDR2 SVGAGI (reference sequence). CDR3 length: 15 residues. The CDR3 reads CASRKGQGRNQPQHF. DNA of the CDR3: TGTGCCAGCAGAAAAGGGCAAGGACGAAATCAGCCCCAGCATTTT.

The chain combines TRBV25-1 with TRBJ2-5; 14 bases align to TRBD2. CDR3 length equals 16 residues. V dropped 3 bases and J dropped 2; count of bases not matched to a gene: 2. Germline CDR1 MGHDK, CDR2 SYGVNS. In DNA form, the CDR3 reads TGTGCCAGCAGTGAGGGACTAGCGGGGGTTCAAGAGACCCAGTACTTC. This translates into CASSEGLAGVQETQYF.

The J gene is TRBJ1-6, the V gene TRBV19; 8 bases map to TRBD1. Looked up from germline, CDR1 is LNHDA and CDR2 is SQIVND (reference sequence). The CDR3 spans 15 residues. Trimming at V came to 5 bases and at J to 9 bases, leaving 9 bases not matched to a gene. CDR3 DNA sequence: TGTGCCAGTAGTCGACCCGGGACAGGCGTTTCACCCCTCCACTTT. Its protein is CASSRPGTGVSPLHF.

The V and J genes are TRBV4-3 and TRBJ2-2, with 8 bases aligning to TRBD1. The CDR3 loop spans 14 amino acids. V lost 3 bases and J lost 6; bases outside the gene matches: 3. CDR1 and CDR2 from the germline V gene are LGHNA and YSLEER. This CDR3 is CASSQQGAPGELFF. CDR3 coding DNA: TGCGCCAGCAGCCAGCAGGGGGCTCCCGGGGAGCTGTTTTTT.

The chain is built from TRBV28 and TRBJ2-1; 7 nucleotides match TRBD2. V shed 1 base and J 4 bases; nucleotides not matched to a gene: 4. Germline V lookup: CDR1 MDHEN, CDR2 SYDVKM. This CDR3 comprises 15 residues. CDR3 amino acids: CASSLLTGGYNEQFF. The CDR3 DNA is TGTGCCAGCAGTTTATTGACGGGGGGTTACAATGAGCAGTTCTTC.

V usage is TRBV9 and J usage is TRBJ1-2; D unresolved. The V and J ends lost 4 bases and 3 bases respectively, with 16 bases between them. Germline values: CDR1 SGDLS, CDR2 YYNGEE. The CDR3 totals 15 residues. CDR3 in amino acids: CASSPRSASYYGYTF. The CDR3 DNA reads TGTGCCAGCAGCCCCCGGTCAGCCTCATACTATGGCTACACCTTC. Drawing the rest from reference TRBV9 and TRBJ1-2, the complete variable domain is DSGVTQTPKHLITATGQRVTLRCSPRSGDLSVYWYQQSLDQGLQFLIQYYNGEERAKGNILERFSAQQFPDLHSELNLSSLELGDSALYFCASSPRSASYYGYTFGSGTRLTVV.

The V and J genes are TRBV6-1 and TRBJ2-7; a possible D gene is TRBD2 (5 bases). The CDR3 has 13 residues. Germline V gene lookup returns CDR1 MNHNS and CDR2 SASEGT. V was cut by 8 bases and J by 2 bases, with 13 bases left in between. CDR3 sequence reads: CASLRGAPYEQYF. In nucleotides, the CDR3 is TGTGCCAGCCTCCGGGGAGCGCCCTACGAGCAGTACTTC.

This clone was picked up one time. The chain couples TRBV4-3 to TRBJ1-5; D perhaps matches TRBD1 (5 bases). This CDR3 has 15 residues. V shed 0 bases and J shed 10 bases, with 16 bases lying between them. Germline V CDR1 and CDR2: LGHNA, YSLEER. This CDR3 reads CASSQDFEGWDPQHF. CDR3 DNA: TGCGCCAGCAGCCAAGATTTTGAGGGCTGGGACCCCCAGCATTTT.

The V gene is TRBV5-5, the J gene TRBJ1-2; D is undetermined. Trimming stripped 6 bases from V and 0 bases from J, with 12 bases between. The germline CDR1 and CDR2 sequences are SGHKS and YYEKEE (reference sequence). The CDR3 runs to 14 residues. CDR3 region: CASTLRETNYGYTF. For the CDR3, the DNA is TGTGCCAGCACTCTCCGGGAAACTAACTATGGCTACACCTTC.

This chain links TRBV5-1 with TRBJ2-3, with 13 bases that match TRBD2. CDR3 length: 16 residues. Trimming removed 0 bases from V and 7 bases from J; junction bases left unmatched: 5. The germline V gene encodes CDR1 SGHRS and CDR2 YFSETQ. The CDR3 DNA reads TGCGCCAGCAGCTTGGGACTAGCGGGGGGCCCGAATACGCAGTATTTT. Translation: CASSLGLAGGPNTQYF.

This chain links TRBV5-4 with TRBJ1-2, with 8 bases lining up with TRBD1. The germline V gene has CDR1 SGHNT and CDR2 YYREEE (reference sequence). V dropped 5 bases and J dropped 4; count of bases not matched to a gene: 7. The CDR3 has 14 residues. CDR3 nucleotides: TGTGCCAGCAGACTGGACAGGGCCCCCTATGGCTACACCTTC. Its translation: CASRLDRAPYGYTF.

The genes are TRBV6-6 and TRBJ1-2; 7 nucleotides align to TRBD1. CDR3 length: 16 residues. V shed 0 bases, J shed 6 bases, and the junction held 10 bases outside the gene matches. CDR1 is MNHNY and CDR2 is SVGAGI in the germline V gene (reference sequence). The CDR3 DNA follows: TGTGCCAGCAGTTACTCAGGAAGGAACAGGGGTAATGGCTACACCTTC. It codes for CASSYSGRNRGNGYTF.

V and J are TRBV7-9 and TRBJ1-2; TRBD1 matches at 9 bases. The germline CDR1 and CDR2 sequences are SEHNR and FQNEAQ (reference sequence). V lost 5 bases to trimming and J lost 1 base; unmatched junction nucleotides: 8. The CDR3 is 16 amino acids. This chain's CDR3 is CASSPRTGALNYGYTF. The CDR3, as DNA: TGTGCCAGCAGCCCGAGGACAGGGGCACTTAACTATGGCTACACCTTC.

CDR3: CASSPGDRGNYGYTF. Here the CDR3 DNA reads TGTGCCAGCAGCCCTGGGGACAGGGGGAACTATGGCTACACCTTC. The chain links TRBV11-1 to TRBJ1-2; 11 positions match TRBD1. The CDR3 runs to 15 residues. Looked up from germline, CDR1 is SGHAT and CDR2 is FQDESV (reference sequence). The ends lost 5 bases at V and 2 bases at J; junction bases unmatched: 4.

This clone was detected a few times. The chain joins TRBV29-1 to TRBJ1-1; tentatively, D is TRBD1 (6 bases). V shed 7 bases and J shed 4 bases, with 13 bases lying between them. The length of the CDR3 is 12 residues. Germline V lookup: CDR1 SQVTM, CDR2 ANQGSEA. CDR3 in DNA: TGCAGCGCCCTAGGGGGTGGCACTGAAGCTTTCTTT. It is translated as CSALGGGTEAFF.